Described below is a single TCR beta chain sequence and its context. The sample is drawn from a study of T cell changes during pregnancy in multiple sclerosis. Clones were sequenced by immunoSEQ multiplex PCR, and TCRdb holds only the in-frame ones, with some missing. The sample has 55,000 to 65,000 clones, roughly 95% seen once; the top ten hold 0.36%. CDR3 length: 15 residues. Germline trimming cut 2 bases from V and 4 bases from J; bases unmatched to any gene: 6. Germline CDR1 MDHEN, CDR2 SYDVKM. The chain recombines TRBV28 with TRBJ2-7; TRBD1 aligns across 9 bases. The material was CD4+ T cells from peripheral blood mononuclear cells, obtained before pregnancy. The receptor was derived from a female donor with multiple sclerosis, enrolled in a pregnancy study. Here the CDR3 reads CASSLVGQGRYEQYF. The CDR3 coding sequence is TGTGCCAGCAGTTTAGTGGGACAGGGACGGTACGAGCAGTACTTC.